This T cell receptor (beta chain) was found in a study of T-cell reconstitution after alpha-beta-depleted transplantation in children. Study conclusions and caveats: In patients about two months after transplant, alpha-beta T cells reportedly arose from several hundred expanded graft clones. TCRbeta diversity was high at day 60 in some patients (a result of surviving recipient T cells and thymic progenitors). Most T-cell counts and diversity one year after the transplant came from T cells that were newly produced.

Preparation of the TCRbeta library was carried out with unique molecular identifiers. TCRdb independently ran MiXCR on the PCR reads; one entry per CDR3 protein. This table has just over 950,000 distinct CDR3 sequences, about 29% appearing once. About this clonotype itself: What it binds is not known.

CDR1 is SNHLY and CDR2 is FYNNEI in the germline V gene. The V gene lost 1 base and the J gene lost 5 bases, with 14 bases spanning the gap. The CDR3 covers 15 residues. The clonotype comes from a boy younger than two who had a stem cell transplant for SCID, so the T cells may come from the graft donor. The material was PBMCs, mostly from graft donor cells, obtained 360 days after TCRalphabeta/CD19-depleted stem cell transplant. V gene TRBV2 combines with J gene TRBJ2-5; D is uncertain. The CDR3 here is CASSEGLLSRETQYF. Here the CDR3 DNA reads TGTGCCAGCAGTGAAGGGCTCCTGAGCAGGGAGACCCAGTACTTC.